A selection of T cell receptor beta chains follows, all from one sample in a study of CD8 T cells in ankylosing spondylitis. From the 5' RACE reads, TCRdb called clonotypes with MiXCR, one entry per CDR3 protein. The profile shows about 360,000 distinct CDR3 sequences, approximately 22% of them singletons. Material for sequencing was blood, either unsorted or a sorted T cell fraction (not recorded which). The receptors were gathered from a male donor with ankylosing spondylitis or in good health (not recorded which). Each CDR3 is given with its conserved first and last residue. Each record gives: CDR3 length, clone size, J gene, D gene, V gene, CDR3 protein, CDR3 DNA. D genes are given only for firm matches. Clone size is not always given. Where it is, it says once, few, many or a class for expanded clones.

13 few TRBJ1-2 NA TRBV12-3/TRBV12-4 CASSFVNRQAVTF TGTGCCAGCAGTTTTGTGAACAGGCAGGCGGTCACCTTC
12 NA TRBJ1-6 TRBD1 TRBV4-1 CASSQLGQSLHF TGCGCCAGCAGCCAATTGGGACAGTCCCTCCACTTT
13 NA TRBJ2-5 NA TRBV11-2 CASNSGAGETQYF TGTGCCAGCAATTCAGGTGCAGGAGAGACCCAGTACTTC
14 NA TRBJ2-1 NA TRBV15 CATSRARGSNEQFF TGTGCCACCAGCAGAGCAAGGGGGTCGAATGAGCAGTTCTTC
13 NA TRBJ2-3 NA TRBV6-2/TRBV6-3 CASSSTDRGAQYF TGTGCCAGCAGTTCCACCGACAGAGGGGCGCAGTATTTT
10 few TRBJ2-1 NA TRBV29-1 CSAWGNEQFF TGCAGCGCCTGGGGCAATGAGCAGTTCTTC
16 few TRBJ2-5 NA TRBV5-6 CASSFPLGGVEETQYF TGTGCCAGCAGCTTCCCTCTCGGAGGGGTCGAAGAGACCCAGTACTTC
13 NA TRBJ1-4 NA TRBV29-1 CSVEVPPGQKLFF TGCAGCGTTGAAGTCCCACCCGGCCAAAAACTGTTTTTT
11 NA TRBJ2-7 NA TRBV10-3 CAISPGAEQYF TGTGCCATCAGCCCAGGGGCCGAGCAGTACTTC
13 NA TRBJ2-7 TRBD1 TRBV27 CATALRDRDEQYF TGTGCCACCGCACTCCGGGACAGGGACGAGCAGTACTTC
11 NA TRBJ1-1 NA TRBV7-9 CASSGNLEAFF TGTGCCAGCAGCGGAAATTTGGAAGCTTTCTTT
13 few TRBJ2-7 NA TRBV11-2 CASSLSSHYEQYF TGTGCCAGCAGCTTAAGTAGCCACTACGAGCAGTACTTC
17 NA TRBJ2-3 TRBD2 TRBV20-1 CSARARTSGESTDTQYF TGCAGTGCTAGAGCGCGGACTAGCGGGGAGAGCACAGATACGCAGTATTTT
12 NA TRBJ2-3 NA TRBV10-3 CAISGDGPAQYF TGTGCCATCAGTGGGGACGGGCCCGCGCAGTATTTT
19 few TRBJ2-2 NA TRBV20-1 CSASNTRDLSSQRGGELFF TGCAGTGCTAGCAACACGCGGGACTTATCGTCACAGAGGGGCGGGGAGCTGTTTTTT
15 few TRBJ2-7 NA TRBV24-1 CATSDSTRVGEGEYF TGTGCCACCAGTGATTCGACGAGGGTGGGGGAAGGCGAGTACTTC
13 NA TRBJ1-1 TRBD1 TRBV5-5 CASRTGVSTEAFF TGTGCCAGCAGAACAGGGGTTAGCACTGAAGCTTTCTTT
17 NA TRBJ2-1 TRBD1 TRBV5-5 CASSTNHRGRSYNEQFF TGTGCCAGCAGCACAAATCACAGGGGACGGTCCTACAATGAGCAGTTCTTC
16 few TRBJ2-3 NA TRBV21-1 CASSKDYRTGCDTQYF TGTGCCAGCAGCAAAGATTATCGAACAGGGTGCGATACGCAGTATTTT
15 NA TRBJ2-1 NA TRBV11-2 CASSHGTNSYNEQFF TGTGCCAGCAGCCACGGGACCAACTCCTACAATGAGCAGTTCTTC
15 once TRBJ2-1 NA TRBV27 CASSLSMDVYNEQFF TGTGCCAGCAGTTTATCGATGGACGTCTACAATGAGCAGTTCTTC
14 many TRBJ2-5 NA TRBV6-2/TRBV6-3 CASSPSVAGETQYF TGTGCCAGCAGTCCCTCGGTTGCTGGTGAGACCCAGTACTTC
13 few TRBJ2-4 NA TRBV7-8 CASSLGDQNIQYF TGTGCCAGCAGCTTAGGGGACCAAAACATTCAGTACTTC
13 NA TRBJ2-5 NA TRBV5-1 CASSSRQKETQYF TGCGCCAGCAGCTCTAGACAGAAAGAGACCCAGTACTTC
15 NA TRBJ2-3 TRBD2 TRBV5-1 CASLPGLADTDTQYF TGCGCCAGCCTCCCAGGACTAGCGGACACAGATACGCAGTATTTT
13 few TRBJ2-1 NA TRBV12-3/TRBV12-4 CASSLDSGSEQFF TGTGCCAGCAGTTTAGATTCGGGGAGTGAGCAGTTCTTC
15 NA TRBJ2-7 TRBD1 TRBV12-3/TRBV12-4 CASSEEGTGEYEQYF TGTGCCAGCAGTGAAGAGGGGACAGGGGAGTACGAGCAGTACTTC
15 NA TRBJ2-3 NA TRBV5-6 CASSLGAGPGYTQYF TGTGCCAGCAGCTTGGGAGCAGGTCCAGGATATACGCAGTATTTT